A selection of T cell receptor beta chains follows, all from one sample in a study of vaccination and CD4 T cells after COVID-19. For these receptors, no antigen is known. TCRdb called the PCR reads again in MiXCR, with one record for every CDR3 protein. The top ten clones hold more than 10% of a sample with 9,000 to 13,000 distinct CDR3 sequences, just under 30% of them seen once. The sample taken for sequencing was CD4+ T cells from blood, cultured in vitro. These receptors all come from a human donor in good health. Each CDR3 is given with its conserved first and last residue. D genes are given only for firm matches. Clone size, where shown, is once, few, many, or a class for clones that have expanded.

abundance	d_gene	v_gene	j_gene	CDR3aa	CDR3nt
.	TRBD1	TRBV12-3/TRBV12-4	TRBJ2-4	CASSTGQAPGYF	TGTGCCAGCAGTACCGGACAGGCCCCTGGGTACTTC
.	TRBD2	TRBV19	TRBJ2-3	CASSKGTSGSTDTQYF	TGTGCCAGTAGTAAGGGGACTAGCGGGAGCACAGATACGCAGTATTTT
medium-sized	TRBD1	TRBV15	TRBJ1-1	CATSRPGGRGGNTEAFF	TGTGCCACCAGCAGGCCAGGGGGCAGGGGCGGGAACACTGAAGCTTTCTTT
.	.	TRBV7-2	TRBJ2-2	CASSPSKLGNTGELFF	TGTGCCAGCAGCCCCTCCAAACTGGGTAACACCGGGGAGCTGTTTTTT
.	.	TRBV6-1	TRBJ1-1	CASAVTGMNTEAFF	TGTGCCAGCGCAGTTACAGGGATGAACACTGAAGCTTTCTTT
few	.	TRBV7-3	TRBJ2-1	CASSLAGYYNEQFF	TGTGCCAGCAGCTTAGCTGGCTATTACAATGAGCAGTTCTTC
medium-sized	.	TRBV20-1	TRBJ1-6	CSAREDNYSPLHF	TGCAGTGCTAGAGAGGACAATTATTCACCCCTCCACTTT
.	.	TRBV19	TRBJ2-5	CASSRGGETQYF	TGTGCCAGTAGTAGGGGTGGGGAGACCCAGTACTTC
few	.	TRBV25-1	TRBJ1-1	CASSDPVNREFF	TGTGCCAGCAGTGACCCCGTGAACAGAGAATTCTTT
few	.	TRBV20-1	TRBJ2-3	CSARVVRQSTDTQYF	TGCAGTGCTAGAGTGGTCCGACAGAGCACAGATACGCAGTATTTT
medium-sized	.	TRBV7-8	TRBJ1-2	CASSWDSRGYTF	TGTGCCAGCAGCTGGGACTCGAGGGGCTACACCTTC
.	.	TRBV30	TRBJ1-5	CAWSMGQRGNQPQHF	TGTGCCTGGAGTATGGGACAACGGGGGAATCAGCCCCAGCATTTT
few	TRBD1	TRBV7-9	TRBJ1-1	CASSPRPGTGTEAFF	TGTGCCAGCAGCCCTCGTCCCGGGACAGGGACTGAAGCTTTCTTT
.	.	TRBV18	TRBJ1-3	CASSPTGGGNTIYF	TGTGCCAGCTCACCAACGGGTGGTGGGAACACCATATATTTT
.	.	TRBV20-1	TRBJ2-5	CSAHGAIQETQYF	TGCAGTGCCCATGGGGCTATCCAAGAGACCCAGTACTTC
few	.	TRBV6-1	TRBJ1-1	CASSWTPNAFF	TGTGCCAGCAGCTGGACGCCTAACGCTTTCTTT
few	TRBD2	TRBV20-1	TRBJ2-7	CSAGTGTSYSYEQYF	TGCAGTGCTGGGACCGGGACTAGCTACTCCTACGAGCAGTACTTC
.	.	TRBV6-1	TRBJ1-5	CASSEGHPNQPQHF	TGTGCCAGCAGTGAGGGACACCCCAATCAGCCCCAGCATTTT
.	.	TRBV10-3	TRBJ2-3	CAISGKAAPTDTQYF	TGTGCCATCAGTGGAAAAGCGGCCCCCACAGATACGCAGTATTTT
few	TRBD1	TRBV19	TRBJ2-2	CASGQGPNTGELFF	TGTGCCAGTGGACAGGGGCCTAACACCGGGGAGCTGTTTTTT
.	.	TRBV5-1	TRBJ2-7	CASSLVGVYEQYF	TGCGCCAGCAGCCTAGTGGGGGTCTACGAGCAGTACTTC
few	.	TRBV6-1	TRBJ2-7	CASIQGAGLEQYF	TGTGCCAGCATTCAAGGGGCAGGGCTCGAGCAGTACTTC
.	TRBD2	TRBV7-8	TRBJ2-1	CASSAQRLAGNNEQFF	TGTGCCAGCAGCGCCCAGAGACTAGCGGGTAACAATGAGCAGTTCTTC
.	.	TRBV9	TRBJ1-2	CASSVNGGRGYTF	TGTGCCAGCAGCGTAAACGGGGGAAGGGGCTACACCTTC
few	TRBD1	TRBV28	TRBJ1-5	CAEQGSGNQPQHF	TGTGCGGAACAGGGGTCCGGCAATCAGCCCCAGCATTTT
.	TRBD2	TRBV4-3	TRBJ2-1	CASSPALGRAENEQFF	TGCGCCAGCAGCCCCGCGTTGGGGAGGGCCGAAAATGAGCAGTTCTTC
.	.	TRBV6-1	TRBJ2-7	CASSQKSNSHYEQYF	TGTGCCAGCAGTCAAAAAAGTAATTCACACTACGAGCAGTACTTC
.	TRBD2	TRBV19	TRBJ2-2	CASNRLAGDTGELFF	TGTGCCAGTAACCGACTAGCGGGAGACACCGGGGAGCTGTTTTTT